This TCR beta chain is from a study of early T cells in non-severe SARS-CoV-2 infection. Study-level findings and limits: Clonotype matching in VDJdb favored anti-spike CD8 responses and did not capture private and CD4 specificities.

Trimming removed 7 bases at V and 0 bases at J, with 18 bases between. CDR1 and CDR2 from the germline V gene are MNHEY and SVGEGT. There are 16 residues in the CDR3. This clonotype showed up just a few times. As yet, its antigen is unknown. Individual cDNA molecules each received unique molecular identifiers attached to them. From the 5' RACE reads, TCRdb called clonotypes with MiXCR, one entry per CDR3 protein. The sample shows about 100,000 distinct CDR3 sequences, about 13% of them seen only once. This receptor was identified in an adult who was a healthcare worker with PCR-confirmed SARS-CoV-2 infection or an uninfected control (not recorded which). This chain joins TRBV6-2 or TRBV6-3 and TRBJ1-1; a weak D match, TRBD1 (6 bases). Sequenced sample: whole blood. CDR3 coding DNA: TGTGCCAGCACCCTAAGGGGGGGGAGCATGAACACTGAAGCTTTCTTT. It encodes CASTLRGGSMNTEAFF.